This T cell receptor beta chain emerged from a study of cytomegalovirus exposure and HLA in healthy donors. The V gene's germline CDR1 is LNHDA and CDR2 SQIVND (reference sequence). The CDR3 runs to 15 residues. V was clipped by 3 bases and J by 1 base, with 10 bases between them. Study-wide results and caveats: The study flagged approximately 180 TCR beta chains as cytomegalovirus-associated.

Healthy donors of bone marrow made up the group. As regards this clone: Its antigen is unknown.

The PCR was carried out with 60 Vbeta primers and 13 Jbeta primers. The data were produced by immunoSEQ multiplex PCR, yet TCRdb's version contains in-frame clones alone and is incomplete. The profile shows about 160,000 clones, 86% of them singletons. The receptor was isolated from a woman aged 18-29 years in good health and CMV-seronegative. The V gene is TRBV19, the J gene TRBJ2-1; D perhaps matches TRBD1 (5 bases). Sequences were obtained from PBMCs. The CDR3 nucleotides read TGTGCCAGTAGTATCTTGGACACGTCCTACAATGAGCAGTTCTTC. Its translation: CASSILDTSYNEQFF.